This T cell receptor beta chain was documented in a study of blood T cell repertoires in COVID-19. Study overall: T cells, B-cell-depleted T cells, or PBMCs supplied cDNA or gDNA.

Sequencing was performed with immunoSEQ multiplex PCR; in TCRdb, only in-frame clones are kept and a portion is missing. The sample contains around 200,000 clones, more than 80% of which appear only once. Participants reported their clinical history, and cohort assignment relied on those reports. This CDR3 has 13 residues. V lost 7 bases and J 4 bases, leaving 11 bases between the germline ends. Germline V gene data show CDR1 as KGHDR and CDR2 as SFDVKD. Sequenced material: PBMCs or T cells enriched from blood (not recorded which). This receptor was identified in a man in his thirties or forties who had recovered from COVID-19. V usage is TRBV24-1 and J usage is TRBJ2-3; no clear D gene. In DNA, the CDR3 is TGTGCCACCAGAGCTACCATGGCAGATACGCAGTATTTT. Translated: CATRATMADTQYF.